The 15 T cell receptor beta chains below were found in one sample sequenced in a study of T cell responses to AZD1222 COVID-19 vaccine. The method was immunoSEQ multiplex PCR; TCRdb's version includes in-frame clones alone and lacks a portion of them. The repertoire holds around 130,000 clones, 90% to 95% seen once, with approximately 3.4% in the top ten. This sample comprised peripheral blood, obtained on day 0 of AZD1222 vaccination. The receptors stem from an adult in good health.

The genes are TRBV9 and TRBJ2-1, with TRBD2 matching 7 bases. Germline lookup yields CDR1 SGDLS and CDR2 YYNGEE. The CDR3 extends over 14 amino acids. The junction had 3 bases not matched to a gene; V was cut back by 1 base and J by 5 bases. The CDR3 DNA is TGTGCCAGCAGCGTACTAGCGGAGAACAATGAGCAGTTCTTC. Encoded protein: CASSVLAENNEQFF.

This chain connects TRBV25-1 to TRBJ2-5, with unresolved D. The CDR3 extends over 13 amino acids. The germline gives CDR1 MGHDK, CDR2 SYGVNS. With 6 bases removed from V and 5 bases from J, the gap between germline ends came to 13 bases. The CDR3 coding sequence is TGTGCCAGCAGACCCCCCGGTCAGGAGACCCAGTACTTC. The encoded protein is CASRPPGQETQYF.

The CDR3 spells CAISELPVSYGYTF. In nucleotides, the CDR3 is TGTGCCATCAGTGAGCTCCCAGTCTCCTATGGCTACACCTTC. This rearrangement joins TRBV10-3 to TRBJ1-2; no reliable D call. V was shortened by 2 bases and J by 4 bases, with 11 bases between the two germline ends. CDR3 length: 14 residues. Germline V CDR1 and CDR2: ENHRY, SYGVKD.

The chain couples TRBV7-2 to TRBJ1-2; a weak D match, TRBD1 (5 bases). With 1 base removed from V and 2 bases from J, the gap between germline ends came to 8 bases. From germline, CDR1 is SGHTA and CDR2 FQGNSA. This CDR3 has 14 residues. The CDR3 coding sequence is TGTGCCAGCAGCTTAGGGGGGAGCAACTATGGCTACACCTTC. Protein product: CASSLGGSNYGYTF.

V is TRBV5-1 and J is TRBJ2-5; no reliable D call. This CDR3 region has 15 residues. CDR1 is SGHRS, CDR2 YFSETQ, per germline. V lost 4 bases and J 5 bases, leaving 18 bases between the germline ends. The CDR3 protein is CASSANVGRVETQYF. For the CDR3, the DNA is TGCGCCAGCAGCGCCAATGTGGGAAGGGTTGAGACCCAGTACTTC.

The count of this clone is one. The V and J genes are TRBV7-9 and TRBJ1-1; the D gene is possibly TRBD1 (5 bases). V lost 1 base and J 11 bases, leaving 8 bases between the germline ends. The length of the CDR3 is 11 residues. Germline values: CDR1 SEHNR, CDR2 FQNEAQ (reference sequence). The CDR3 here is CASSLEEGAFF. CDR3 sequence (DNA): TGTGCCAGCAGCTTAGAGGAGGGGGCTTTCTTT.

V is TRBV5-6 and J is TRBJ2-1; 8 bases are shared with TRBD2. With V trimmed by 3 bases and J by 7 bases, 9 bases remained unmatched. CDR1 is SGHDT and CDR2 is YYEEEE in the germline V gene. The CDR3 contains 15 residues. CDR3 residues: CASSSGAGVSNEQFF. In DNA form, the CDR3 reads TGTGCCAGCAGCTCTGGAGCGGGAGTTAGTAATGAGCAGTTCTTC.

The rearrangement links TRBV6-5 to TRBJ1-2, with TRBD1 as a possible D gene (5 bases). The germline gives CDR1 MNHEY, CDR2 SVGAGI. V lost 2 bases to trimming and J lost 3 bases, with 16 bases between them. CDR3 length equals 16 residues. The CDR3 coding sequence is TGTGCCAGCAGTTACCAAGGATCGGGAGGGGACTATGGCTACACCTTC. It yields the protein CASSYQGSGGDYGYTF.

This rearrangement joins TRBV29-1 to TRBJ2-5, with D possibly being TRBD1 (5 bases). This CDR3 contains 12 residues. Germline CDR1 SQVTM, CDR2 ANQGSEA. V was clipped by 3 bases and J by 5 bases, with 10 bases between them. This chain's CDR3 is CSVEVGVETQYF. CDR3 in DNA: TGCAGCGTTGAGGTAGGGGTGGAGACCCAGTACTTC.

This clone was observed a single time. The V gene is TRBV28, the J gene TRBJ2-3; D perhaps matches TRBD1 (6 bases). V dropped 6 bases and J dropped 0 bases, with 16 bases sitting between them. Germline V gene lookup returns CDR1 MDHEN and CDR2 SYDVKM. There are 16 residues in the CDR3. This CDR3 is CASSPLGAASTDTQYF. The DNA of the CDR3 is TGTGCCAGCAGCCCACTGGGGGCGGCTAGCACAGATACGCAGTATTTT.

This rearrangement joins TRBV4-2 to TRBJ1-1; 10 nucleotides align to TRBD1. With 5 bases clipped from V and 1 base from J, the junction kept 19 bases outside the gene matches. Germline CDR1 is LGHNA and CDR2 is YNFKEQ. The CDR3 runs to 20 residues. The CDR3 here is CASSGEHSSGTGVANTEAFF. CDR3 bases: TGTGCCAGCAGCGGAGAACACTCTTCCGGGACAGGGGTCGCGAACACTGAAGCTTTCTTT.

The chain carries TRBV7-9 and TRBJ2-1; TRBD1 is a possible D gene (6 bases). The CDR3 extends over 16 amino acids. The ends were cut back, 3 bases at V and 4 bases at J, with 16 bases in the middle. CDR1 and CDR2 from the germline V gene are SEHNR and FQNEAQ (reference sequence). The CDR3 DNA follows: TGTGCCAGCAGCTTGGGGGCTAGGGGATATTACAATGAGCAGTTCTTC. Translated: CASSLGARGYYNEQFF.

This rearrangement joins TRBV11-3 to TRBJ1-4; D is undetermined. Trimming took off 6 bases at V and 7 bases at J, with 12 bases between the two ends. Per the germline V gene, CDR1 is SGHNT and CDR2 is YENEEA. The CDR3 loop spans 13 amino acids. In DNA form, the CDR3 reads TGTGCCAGCAGTCGGAGGCGGGGTGAAAAACTGTTTTTT. Protein: CASSRRRGEKLFF.

V usage is TRBV10-3 and J usage is TRBJ2-7; the D gene is possibly TRBD2 (5 bases). The germline CDR1 and CDR2 sequences are ENHRY and SYGVKD. Trimming removed 8 bases at V and 0 bases at J, with 14 bases between. The CDR3 has 14 amino acids. CDR3 protein: CAISRLDSSYEQYF. CDR3 nucleotide sequence: TGTGCCATCTCCCGCCTGGACTCCTCCTACGAGCAGTACTTC.

The chain uses TRBV19 and TRBJ1-5, with 9 bases identical to TRBD1. From germline, CDR1 is LNHDA and CDR2 SQIVND (reference sequence). V lost 6 bases, J lost 7 bases, and 7 bases stayed unmatched. The CDR3 is 14 amino acids. The CDR3 coding sequence is TGTGCCAGTAGGCATACAGGGGGCGGGCAGCCCCAGCATTTT. It encodes CASRHTGGGQPQHF. Looking up the rest from reference TRBV19 and TRBJ1-5 gives the full variable domain: DGGITQSPKYLFRKEGQNVTLSCEQNLNHDAMYWYRQDPGQGLRLIYYSQIVNDFQKGDIAEGYSVSREKKESFPLTVTSAQKNPTAFYLCASRHTGGGQPQHFGDGTRLSIL.